This record looks at one T cell receptor beta chain sequence and its context. PCR was performed a second time for about 6 to 12 cycles using a sample-barcoded 5' primer and a J-beta primer mix. TCRdb passed the 5' RACE reads through MiXCR, listing each CDR3 protein once. The sample yields around 900,000 distinct CDR3 sequences, roughly 47% seen once. CDR3 size: 15 residues. Germline loops: CDR1 LNHDA, CDR2 SQIVND (reference sequence). The record originates from a study of blood T cells in healthy people across ages. The J gene is TRBJ2-4, the V gene TRBV19; D possibly corresponds to TRBD2 (6 bases). The DNA matches TRBJ2-7 better at its end, which makes the J call doubtful. The clonotype was recovered from a woman aged 55-69 years in good health. The sample consisted of blood. This CDR3 is CASRRGGGASYEQYF. The CDR3 DNA follows: TGTGCCAGTAGACGAGGCGGAGGGGCCTCCTACGAGCAGTACTTC.